This TCR beta chain was sequenced during a study of shared T cell receptors in the human thymus. Germline loops: CDR1 SEHNR, CDR2 FQNEAQ (reference sequence). The trim removed 5 bases at V and 0 bases at J, leaving 7 bases unmatched. CDR3 length: 15 residues. Profiling relied on immunoSEQ multiplex PCR, and the TCRdb table lists in-frame clones only, not all of them. Of some 720,000 clones listed, over 75% were seen once; the top ten hold 0.0095% to 0.011%. These data are also associated with another study on human thymus T cells.

The sequenced material came from thymocytes. The chain joins TRBV7-9 to TRBJ2-7; 7 nucleotides agree with TRBD1. The source of this sequence is a boy in the first two years of life with a congenital heart defect. The CDR3 loop reads CASSPPPGGSYEQYF. The CDR3 nucleotides read TGTGCCAGCAGCCCTCCCCCAGGGGGCTCCTACGAGCAGTACTTC.